This TCR beta chain was obtained from a study of OX40 agonist ivuxolimab in advanced cancers. The CDR3 has 15 amino acids. CDR1 is SGHAT, CDR2 FQNNGV, per germline. V was cut by 3 bases and J by 0 bases, with 6 bases left in between. General study results and limits: Expansion of clones was among the lowest in partial responders at 0.1-3.0 mg/kg.

Of note for this clone: Its antigen is as yet unknown.

Using immunoSEQ multiplex PCR, the repertoire was profiled, and TCRdb retains in-frame clones only, with some absent. Of around 67,000 clones listed, around 90% are singletons. Sample: CD4+ or CD8+ T cells sorted from blood, taken in a trial of the OX40 agonist ivuxolimab. The clonotype originates from an adult with an advanced solid tumor such as melanoma, head and neck, liver or kidney cancer. This sequence joins TRBV11-2 and TRBJ2-6, with D hard to call. This CDR3 reads CASSFGDSGANVLTF. In nucleotides, the CDR3 is TGTGCCAGCAGCTTCGGTGACTCTGGGGCCAACGTCCTGACTTTC.